The 6 T cell receptor beta chains below all came from one sample that was sequenced in a study of patients and donors after allogeneic stem cell transplantation. From the RT-PCR reads, TCRdb called clonotypes with MiXCR, one entry per CDR3 protein. This table has more than 150,000 distinct CDR3 sequences, approximately 41% appearing once. The sample taken for sequencing was blood, either unsorted or a sorted T cell fraction (not recorded which). These TCRs come from a human donor who was either an allogeneic HSCT recipient or a stem cell or donor lymphocyte infusion donor (not recorded which). It is not recorded whose cells these are; they may come from a transplant donor.

The chain has TRBV20-1 and TRBJ2-7; D gene unclear. Germline loops: CDR1 DFQATT, CDR2 SNEGSKA (reference sequence). V was clipped by 6 bases and J by 1 base, with 13 bases between them. This CDR3 has 13 residues. The CDR3 loop is CSASSDDSYEQYF. As DNA, the CDR3 is TGCAGTGCCAGTTCCGACGATTCCTACGAGCAGTACTTC.

This chain links TRBV29-1 with TRBJ2-6; D unresolved. The CDR3 length is 15 residues. CDR1 and CDR2 (germline): SQVTM, ANQGSEA. V was clipped by 2 bases and J by 2 bases, with 10 bases between them. The CDR3 region is CSVEWHPTGANVLTF. For the CDR3, the DNA is TGCAGCGTTGAATGGCACCCCACTGGGGCCAACGTCCTGACTTTC.

The chain recombines TRBV12-3 or TRBV12-4 with TRBJ1-4; 9 nucleotides agree with TRBD1. The V gene end was trimmed by 5 bases and the J gene end by 8 bases; junction bases not matched to a gene: 9. The CDR3 is made up of 15 amino acids. The CDR3, as DNA: TGTGCCAGCAGTGTCGGGACAGGGCACGAGGAAAAACTGTTTTTT. Amino acid sequence: CASSVGTGHEEKLFF.

This chain joins TRBV11-3 and TRBJ2-1; D is uncertain. CDR3 length: 12 residues. Deletions cut 5 bases from V and 7 bases from J, with 9 bases between. Germline lookup yields CDR1 SGHNT and CDR2 YENEEA. As DNA, the CDR3 is TGTGCCAGCAGCCTAAACCCTAATGAGCAGTTCTTC. Amino acid sequence: CASSLNPNEQFF.

The chain has TRBV12-3 or TRBV12-4 and TRBJ1-1; tentative D call: TRBD1 (6 bases). There are 14 residues in the CDR3. Trimming stripped 6 bases from V and 4 bases from J, with 15 bases between. CDR3 sequence: CASSLGGEGTEAFF. CDR3 nucleotides: TGTGCCAGCAGCTTGGGGGGCGAGGGCACTGAAGCTTTCTTT.

This clonotype has a handful of counts. The chain joins TRBV20-1 to TRBJ1-5, with a tentative D call TRBD1 (5 bases). V gave up 5 bases and J gave up 7 bases, with 12 bases separating them. Germline V CDR1 and CDR2: DFQATT, SNEGSKA (reference sequence). The CDR3 covers 12 residues. The DNA for the CDR3 is TGCAGTGCTCTTCGGAGGGGACAGCCCCAGCATTTT. Translation gives CSALRRGQPQHF.